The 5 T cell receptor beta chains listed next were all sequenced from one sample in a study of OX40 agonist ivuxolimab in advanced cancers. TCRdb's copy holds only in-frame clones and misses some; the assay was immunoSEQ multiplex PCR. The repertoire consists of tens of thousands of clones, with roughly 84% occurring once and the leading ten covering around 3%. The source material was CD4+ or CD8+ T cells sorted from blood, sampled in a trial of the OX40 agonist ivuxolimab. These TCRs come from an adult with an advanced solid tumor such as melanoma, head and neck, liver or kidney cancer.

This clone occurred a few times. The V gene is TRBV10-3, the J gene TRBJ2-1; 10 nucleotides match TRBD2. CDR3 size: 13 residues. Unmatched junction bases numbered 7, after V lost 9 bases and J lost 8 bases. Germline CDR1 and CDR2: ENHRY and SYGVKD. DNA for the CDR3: TGTGCCATTAAGCGGGAGGGCTCCGATGAGCAGTTCTTC. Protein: CAIKREGSDEQFF.

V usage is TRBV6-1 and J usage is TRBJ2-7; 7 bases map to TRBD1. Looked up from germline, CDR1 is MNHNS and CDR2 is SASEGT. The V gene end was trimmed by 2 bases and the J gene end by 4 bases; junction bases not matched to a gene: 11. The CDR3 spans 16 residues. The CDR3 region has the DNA TGTGCCAGCAGTGAAATGCCCCAAGGGGGCGGGTACGAGCAGTACTTC. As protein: CASSEMPQGGGYEQYF.

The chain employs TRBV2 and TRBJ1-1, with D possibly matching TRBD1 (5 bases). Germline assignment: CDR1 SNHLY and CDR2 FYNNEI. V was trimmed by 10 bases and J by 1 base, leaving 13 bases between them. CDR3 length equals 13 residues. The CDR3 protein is CATLREGNTEAFF. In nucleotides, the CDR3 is TGTGCCACCCTCAGGGAGGGGAACACTGAAGCTTTCTTT.

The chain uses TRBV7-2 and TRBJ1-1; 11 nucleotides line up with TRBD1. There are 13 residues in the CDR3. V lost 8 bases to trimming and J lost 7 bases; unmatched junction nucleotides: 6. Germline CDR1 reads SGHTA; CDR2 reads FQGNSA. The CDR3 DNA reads TGTGCCAGCGGGGACAGGGGGATTGATGAAGCTTTCTTT. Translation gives CASGDRGIDEAFF.

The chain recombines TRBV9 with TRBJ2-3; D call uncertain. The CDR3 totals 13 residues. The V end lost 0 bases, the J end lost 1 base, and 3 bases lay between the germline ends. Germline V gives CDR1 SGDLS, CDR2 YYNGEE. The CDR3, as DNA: TGTGCCAGCAGCGTAGGCGGCACAGATACGCAGTATTTT. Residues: CASSVGGTDTQYF. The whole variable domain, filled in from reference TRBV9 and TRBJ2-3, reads DSGVTQTPKHLITATGQRVTLRCSPRSGDLSVYWYQQSLDQGLQFLIQYYNGEERAKGNILERFSAQQFPDLHSELNLSSLELGDSALYFCASSVGGTDTQYFGPGTRLTVL.